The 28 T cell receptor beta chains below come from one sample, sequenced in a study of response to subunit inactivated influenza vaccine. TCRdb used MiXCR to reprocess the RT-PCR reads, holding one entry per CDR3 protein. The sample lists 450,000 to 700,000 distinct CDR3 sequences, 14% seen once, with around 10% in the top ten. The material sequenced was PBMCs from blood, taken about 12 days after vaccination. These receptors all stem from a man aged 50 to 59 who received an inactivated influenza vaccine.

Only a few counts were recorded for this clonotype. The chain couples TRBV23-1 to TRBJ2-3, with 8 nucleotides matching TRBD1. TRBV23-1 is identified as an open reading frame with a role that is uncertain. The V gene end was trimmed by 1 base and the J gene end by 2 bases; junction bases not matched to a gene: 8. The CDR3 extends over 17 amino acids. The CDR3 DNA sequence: TGCGCCAGCAGTCAATTCCAGGGGGCTCGGCCCACAGATACGCAGTATTTT. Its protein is CASSQFQGARPTDTQYF.

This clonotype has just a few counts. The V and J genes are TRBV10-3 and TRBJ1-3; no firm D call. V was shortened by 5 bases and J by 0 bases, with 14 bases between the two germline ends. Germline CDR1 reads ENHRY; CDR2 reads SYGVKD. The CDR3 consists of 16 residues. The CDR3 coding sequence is TGTGCCATCAGTCGTCGTTCAGAACCCTCTGGAAACACCATATATTTT. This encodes CAISRRSEPSGNTIYF.

The CDR3 protein is CSASHLTQGYEQYF. CDR3 DNA: TGCAGTGCTAGCCATTTGACACAGGGCTACGAGCAGTACTTC. V and J are TRBV20-1 and TRBJ2-7; possible D gene TRBD1, 6 bases. CDR1 is DFQATT and CDR2 is SNEGSKA in the germline V gene (reference sequence). The V and J ends lost 3 bases and 3 bases respectively, with 15 bases between them. The CDR3 runs to 14 residues.

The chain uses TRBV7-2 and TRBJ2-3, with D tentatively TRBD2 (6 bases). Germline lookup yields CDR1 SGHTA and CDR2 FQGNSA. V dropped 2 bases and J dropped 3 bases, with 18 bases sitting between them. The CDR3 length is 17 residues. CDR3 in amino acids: CASSLRQRRGWTDTQYF. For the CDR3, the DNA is TGTGCCAGCAGCTTAAGGCAGCGGAGGGGATGGACAGATACGCAGTATTTT. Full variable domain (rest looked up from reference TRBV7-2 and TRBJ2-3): GAGVSQSPSNKVTEKGKDVELRCDPISGHTALYWYRQSLGQGLEFLIYFQGNSAPDKSGLPSDRFSAERTGGSVSTLTIQRTQQEDSAVYLCASSLRQRRGWTDTQYFGPGTRLTVL.

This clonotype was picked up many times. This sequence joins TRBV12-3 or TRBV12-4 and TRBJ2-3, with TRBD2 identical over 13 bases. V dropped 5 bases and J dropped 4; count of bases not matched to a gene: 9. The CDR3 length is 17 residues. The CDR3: CASSLDTSGRAADTQYF. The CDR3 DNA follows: TGTGCCAGCAGTCTCGATACTAGCGGGAGGGCCGCAGATACGCAGTATTTT.

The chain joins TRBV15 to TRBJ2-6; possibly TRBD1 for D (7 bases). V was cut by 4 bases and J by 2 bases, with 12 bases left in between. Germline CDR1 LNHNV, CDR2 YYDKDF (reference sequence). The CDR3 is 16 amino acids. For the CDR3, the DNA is TGTGCCACCAGCATCCAGGGGGGTGCTGGGGCCAACGTCCTGACTTTC. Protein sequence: CATSIQGGAGANVLTF.

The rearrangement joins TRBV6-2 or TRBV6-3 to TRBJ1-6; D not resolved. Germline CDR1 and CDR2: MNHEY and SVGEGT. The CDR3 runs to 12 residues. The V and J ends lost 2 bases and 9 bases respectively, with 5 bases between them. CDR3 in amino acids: CASSYTTSPLHF. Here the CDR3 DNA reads TGTGCCAGCAGTTACACTACTTCACCCCTCCACTTT.

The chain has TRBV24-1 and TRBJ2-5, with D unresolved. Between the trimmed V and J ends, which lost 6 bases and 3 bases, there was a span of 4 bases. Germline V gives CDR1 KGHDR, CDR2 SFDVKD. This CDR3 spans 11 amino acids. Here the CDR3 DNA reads TGTGCCACCAGTCTAGAAGAGACCCAGTACTTC. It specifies CATSLEETQYF.

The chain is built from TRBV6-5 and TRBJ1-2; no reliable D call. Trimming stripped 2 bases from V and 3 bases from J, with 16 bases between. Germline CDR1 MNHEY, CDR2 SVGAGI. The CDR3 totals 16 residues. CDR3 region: CASSYARLSTDYGYTF. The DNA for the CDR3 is TGTGCCAGCAGTTACGCCAGACTGAGCACGGACTATGGCTACACCTTC.

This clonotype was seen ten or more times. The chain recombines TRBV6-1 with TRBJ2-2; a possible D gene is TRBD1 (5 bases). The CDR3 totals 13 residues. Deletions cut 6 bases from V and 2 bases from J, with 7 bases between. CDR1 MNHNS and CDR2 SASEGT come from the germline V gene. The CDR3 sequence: CASRDTNTGELFF. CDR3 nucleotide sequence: TGTGCCAGCAGGGACACAAACACCGGGGAGCTGTTTTTT.

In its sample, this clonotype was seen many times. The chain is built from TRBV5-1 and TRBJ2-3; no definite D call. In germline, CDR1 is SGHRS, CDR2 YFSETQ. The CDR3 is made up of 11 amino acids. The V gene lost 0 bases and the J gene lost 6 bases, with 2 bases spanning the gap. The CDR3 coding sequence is TGCGCCAGCAGCTTGGATGATACGCAGTATTTT. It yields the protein CASSLDDTQYF.

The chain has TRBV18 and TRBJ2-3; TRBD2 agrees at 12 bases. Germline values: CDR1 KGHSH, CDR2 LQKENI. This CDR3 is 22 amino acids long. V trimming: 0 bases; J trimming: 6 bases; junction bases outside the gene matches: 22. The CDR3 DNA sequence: TGTGCCAGCTCACCACCCGGCCTTAGGGACTCTCAACTAGCGGGGGGCCTCGATACGCAGTATTTT. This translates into CASSPPGLRDSQLAGGLDTQYF.

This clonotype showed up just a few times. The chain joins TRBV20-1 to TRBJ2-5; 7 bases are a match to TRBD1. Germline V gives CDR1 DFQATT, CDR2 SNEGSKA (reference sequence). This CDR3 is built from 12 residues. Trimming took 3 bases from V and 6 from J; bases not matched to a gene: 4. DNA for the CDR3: TGCAGTGCTAGCGTCAGGGGGAAGACCCAGTACTTC. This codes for CSASVRGKTQYF.

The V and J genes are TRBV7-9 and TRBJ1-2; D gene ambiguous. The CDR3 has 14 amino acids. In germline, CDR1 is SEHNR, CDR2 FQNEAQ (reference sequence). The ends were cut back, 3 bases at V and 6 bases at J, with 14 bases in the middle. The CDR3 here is CASSFHPPSDGYTF. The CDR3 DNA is TGTGCCAGCAGCTTTCACCCGCCCTCGGATGGCTACACCTTC.

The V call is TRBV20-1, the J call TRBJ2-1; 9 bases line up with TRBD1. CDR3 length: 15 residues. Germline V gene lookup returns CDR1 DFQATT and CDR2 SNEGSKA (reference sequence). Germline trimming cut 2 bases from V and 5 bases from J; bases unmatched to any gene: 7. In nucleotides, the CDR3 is TGCAGTGCTAGAAGGTATGGGGACAGGGACAATGAGCAGTTCTTC. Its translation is CSARRYGDRDNEQFF.

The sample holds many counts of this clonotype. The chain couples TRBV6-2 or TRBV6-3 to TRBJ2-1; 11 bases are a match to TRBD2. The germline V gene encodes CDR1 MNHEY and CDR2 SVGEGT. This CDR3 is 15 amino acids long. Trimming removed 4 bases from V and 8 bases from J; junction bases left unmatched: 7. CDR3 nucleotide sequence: TGTGCCAGCAGTTTTAGCGGGAGGGCCGAGGATGAGCAGTTCTTC. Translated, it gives CASSFSGRAEDEQFF.

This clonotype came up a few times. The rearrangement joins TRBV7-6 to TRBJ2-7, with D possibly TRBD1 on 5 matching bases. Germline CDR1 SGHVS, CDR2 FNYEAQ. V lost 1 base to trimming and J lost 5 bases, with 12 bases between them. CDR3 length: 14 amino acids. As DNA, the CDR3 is TGTGCCAGCAGCTTAGGTAGGGGTGGCCACGAGCAGTACTTC. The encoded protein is CASSLGRGGHEQYF.

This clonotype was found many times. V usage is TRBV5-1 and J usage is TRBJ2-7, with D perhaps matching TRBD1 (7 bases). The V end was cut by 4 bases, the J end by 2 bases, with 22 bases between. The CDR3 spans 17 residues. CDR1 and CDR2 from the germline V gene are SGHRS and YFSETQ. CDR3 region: CASSLRLDRRETYEQYF. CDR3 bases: TGCGCCAGCAGCCTCCGTTTGGACAGGAGGGAAACCTACGAGCAGTACTTC.

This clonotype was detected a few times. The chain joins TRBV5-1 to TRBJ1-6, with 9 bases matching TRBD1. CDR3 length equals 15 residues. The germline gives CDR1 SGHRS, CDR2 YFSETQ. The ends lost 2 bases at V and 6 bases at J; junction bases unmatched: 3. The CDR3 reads CASSFTTGGNSPLHF. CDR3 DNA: TGCGCCAGCAGCTTTACGACAGGGGGTAATTCACCCCTCCACTTT.

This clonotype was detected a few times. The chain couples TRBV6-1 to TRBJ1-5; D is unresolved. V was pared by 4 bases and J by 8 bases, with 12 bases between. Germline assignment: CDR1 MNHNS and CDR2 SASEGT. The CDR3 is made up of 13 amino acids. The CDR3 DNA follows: TGTGCCAGCAGTGTCATAGTGGGAGAGCCCCAGCATTTT. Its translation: CASSVIVGEPQHF.

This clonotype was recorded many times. The CDR3 here is CASSPIPTSGIAGELFF. CDR3 DNA: TGTGCCAGCAGCCCAATCCCCACTAGCGGGATCGCCGGGGAGCTGTTTTTT. V gene TRBV4-2 combines with J gene TRBJ2-2; 10 bases are shared with TRBD2. V lost 4 bases and J lost 6; bases outside the gene matches: 11. The CDR3 length is 17 residues. Germline CDR1 and CDR2: LGHNA and YNFKEQ.

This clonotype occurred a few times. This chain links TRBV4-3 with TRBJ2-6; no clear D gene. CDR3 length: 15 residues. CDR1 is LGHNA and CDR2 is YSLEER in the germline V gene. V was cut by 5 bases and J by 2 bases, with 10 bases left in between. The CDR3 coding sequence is TGCGCCAGCAGCACAATCCCGGCTGGGGCCAACGTCCTGACTTTC. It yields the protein CASSTIPAGANVLTF.

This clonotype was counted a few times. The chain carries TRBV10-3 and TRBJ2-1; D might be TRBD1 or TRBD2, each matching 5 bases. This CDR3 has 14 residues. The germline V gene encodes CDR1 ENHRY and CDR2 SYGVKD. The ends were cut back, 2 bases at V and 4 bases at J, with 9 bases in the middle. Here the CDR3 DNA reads TGTGCCATCAGTGAGCGGGACGAGTACAATGAGCAGTTCTTC. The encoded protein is CAISERDEYNEQFF.

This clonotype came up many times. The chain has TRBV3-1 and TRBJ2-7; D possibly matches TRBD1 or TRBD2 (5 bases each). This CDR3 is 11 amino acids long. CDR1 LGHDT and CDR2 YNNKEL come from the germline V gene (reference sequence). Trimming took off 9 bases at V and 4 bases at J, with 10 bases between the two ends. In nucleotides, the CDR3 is TGTGCCAGTGGGACGGAGTACGAGCAGTACTTC. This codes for CASGTEYEQYF.

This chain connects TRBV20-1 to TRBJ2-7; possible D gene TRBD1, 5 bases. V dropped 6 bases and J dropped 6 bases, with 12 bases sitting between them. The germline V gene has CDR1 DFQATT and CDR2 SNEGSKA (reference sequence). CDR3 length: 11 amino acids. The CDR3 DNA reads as TGCAGTGCGGGGCGCACCGTCGAGCAGTACTTC. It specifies CSAGRTVEQYF.

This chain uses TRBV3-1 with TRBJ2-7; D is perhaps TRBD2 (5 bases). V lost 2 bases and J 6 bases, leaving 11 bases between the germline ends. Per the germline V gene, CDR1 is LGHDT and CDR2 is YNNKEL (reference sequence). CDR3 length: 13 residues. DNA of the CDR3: TGTGCCAGCAGCCAAATGGGAGTTCCCGAGCAGTACTTC. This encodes CASSQMGVPEQYF.

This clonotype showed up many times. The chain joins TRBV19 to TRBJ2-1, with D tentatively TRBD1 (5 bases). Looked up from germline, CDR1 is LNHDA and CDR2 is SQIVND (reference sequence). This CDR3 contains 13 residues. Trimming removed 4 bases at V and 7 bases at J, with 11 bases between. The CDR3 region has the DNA TGTGCCAGTAGTACCAGGGATGCTAATGAGCAGTTCTTC. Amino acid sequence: CASSTRDANEQFF.

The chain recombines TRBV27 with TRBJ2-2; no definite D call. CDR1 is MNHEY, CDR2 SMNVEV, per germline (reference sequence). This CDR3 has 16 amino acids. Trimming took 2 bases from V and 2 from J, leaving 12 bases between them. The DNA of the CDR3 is TGTGCCAGCAGTTTAATATATTACGGAAACACCGGGGAGCTGTTTTTT. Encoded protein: CASSLIYYGNTGELFF.